The sequence of this T cell receptor (beta chain) was determined in a study of liver allograft versus peripheral blood T cells (dated by TCRdb to the early 2020s). About the investigation overall: In liver transplant recipients, the study looked at T cell receptor repertoires in the peripheral blood and set them against the repertoires found within the transplanted livers. What the authors observed across the whole study: T cell receptor repertoires inside liver allografts were reported to be different from the repertoires detected in peripheral blood.

This clonotype came up a few times. Its specific antigen is unknown. It has no much larger one-base neighbor in the sample; base qualities were not kept. The germline V gene (reference sequence) provides CDR1 SGHNT and CDR2 YYREEE. The CDR3 goes from the cysteine to the phenylalanine over 14 residues. Just CDR3 DNA is preserved here, 42 bases in frame from base 1. Trimming costs V 0 bases and J 2 bases, and their ends lie 8 bases apart. Instrument used: Illumina MiSeq. The public reads were run again by TCRdb, first through fastp at Q25 and then through MiXCR, and only productive beta chains were kept. Every distinct CDR3 protein forms one entry, paired with its most common genes and DNA. This sample has approximately 11,000 distinct CDR3 sequences in its table, and under 30% of those were observed once. The top ten clonotypes cover 1.5% to 2% of the sample.

This TCR was recovered from a human patient who had a liver transplant. After a transplant, some of the T cells may come from the graft donor. This receptor chain uses TRBV5-4 and TRBJ1-2, with no D gene named confidently. The sequence in DNA is TGTGCCAGCAGCTTGGACAGTTTAAACTATGGCTACACCTTC. This gives the protein CASSLDSLNYGYTF. Reference TRBV5-4 and TRBJ1-2 genes cover what lies past the CDR3, so the full variable domain is ETGVTQSPTHLIKTRGQQVTLRCSSQSGHNTVSWYQQALGQGPQFIFQYYREEENGRGNFPPRFSGLQFPNYSSELNVNALELDDSALYLCASSLDSLNYGYTFGSGTRLTVV.